This T cell receptor (beta chain) was sequenced during a study of control samples from healthy donors and cancer patients. This CDR3 is built from 11 residues. Germline CDR1 is DFQATT and CDR2 is SNEGSKA (reference sequence). Trimming left V 3 bases short and J 6 bases short, with 9 bases between. This table comes from immunoSEQ multiplex PCR, and its TCRdb copy is limited to in-frame clones, with some not included. The sample lists roughly 95,000 clones; around nine tenths were seen once. Sequencing was carried out using blood. This TCR came from a young man in good health. This chain joins TRBV20-1 and TRBJ2-7, with no clear D. CDR3 coding DNA: TGCAGTGCTAGTGCCGGGCCCGAGCAGTACTTC. This sequence encodes CSASAGPEQYF.